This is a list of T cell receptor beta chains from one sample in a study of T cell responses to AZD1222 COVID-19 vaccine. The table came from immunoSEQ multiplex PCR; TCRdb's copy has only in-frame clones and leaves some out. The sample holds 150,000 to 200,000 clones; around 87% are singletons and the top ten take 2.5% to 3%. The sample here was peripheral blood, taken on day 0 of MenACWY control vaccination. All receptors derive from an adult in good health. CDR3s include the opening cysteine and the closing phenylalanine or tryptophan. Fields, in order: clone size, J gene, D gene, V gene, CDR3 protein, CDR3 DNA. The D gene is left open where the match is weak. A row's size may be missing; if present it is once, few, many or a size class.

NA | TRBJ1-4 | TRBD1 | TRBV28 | CASSWTGTNEKLFF | TGTGCCAGCAGTTGGACAGGGACTAATGAAAAACTGTTTTTT
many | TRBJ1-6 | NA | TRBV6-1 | CASSDGWTVNSPLHF | TGTGCCAGCAGTGACGGTTGGACAGTTAATTCACCCCTCCACTTT
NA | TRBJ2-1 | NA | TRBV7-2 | CASSFLRGAGEQFF | TGTGCCAGCAGCTTTTTGCGGGGTGCGGGTGAGCAGTTCTTC
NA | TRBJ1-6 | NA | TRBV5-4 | CASSFVGGTAGSPLHF | TGTGCCAGCAGCTTTGTCGGCGGGACCGCGGGTTCACCCCTCCACTTT
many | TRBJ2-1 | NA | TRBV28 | CASSPPMSSYNEQFF | TGTGCCAGCAGTCCCCCAATGAGCTCCTACAATGAGCAGTTCTTC
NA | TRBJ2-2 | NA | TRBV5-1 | CASSLYRDAGELFF | TGCGCCAGCAGCTTGTACAGGGATGCAGGGGAGCTGTTTTTT
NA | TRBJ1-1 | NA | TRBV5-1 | CASSPDGGTTEAFF | TGCGCCAGCAGCCCTGACGGTGGGACCACTGAAGCTTTCTTT
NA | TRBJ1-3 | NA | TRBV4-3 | CASSQDGRSNTIYF | TGCGCCAGCAGCCAAGACGGGAGATCGAACACCATATATTTT
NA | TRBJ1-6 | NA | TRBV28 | CASSFLRNSPLHF | TGTGCCAGCAGTTTTTTGAGGAATTCACCCCTCCACTTT
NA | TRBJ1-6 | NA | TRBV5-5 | CASRETGNNSPLHF | TGTGCCAGCAGGGAGACAGGTAATAATTCACCCCTCCACTTT
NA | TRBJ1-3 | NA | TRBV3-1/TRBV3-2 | CASSPREGNTIYF | TGTGCCAGCAGCCCTCGGGAGGGAAACACCATATATTTT
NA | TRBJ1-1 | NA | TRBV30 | CAWRENQGPRSQRF | TGTGCCTGGAGGGAGAACCAGGGGCCTCGGAGCCAGAGGTTT
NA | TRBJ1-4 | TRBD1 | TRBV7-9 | CASSPLTGLTNEKLFF | TGTGCCAGCAGCCCGTTGACAGGGTTGACTAATGAAAAACTGTTTTTT
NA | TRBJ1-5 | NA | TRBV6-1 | CASSDPTGDYSNQPQHF | TGTGCCAGCAGTGACCCTACAGGAGACTATAGCAATCAGCCCCAGCATTTT
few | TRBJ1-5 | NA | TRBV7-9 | CASSLAGNQVNQPQHF | TGTGCCAGCAGCTTAGCGGGGAACCAGGTCAATCAGCCCCAGCATTTT
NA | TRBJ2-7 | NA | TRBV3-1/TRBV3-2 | CASSQESTGFSYEQYF | TGTGCCAGCAGCCAAGAGAGTACAGGATTCTCGTACGAGCAGTACTTC
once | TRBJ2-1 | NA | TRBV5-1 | CASSFRQESYNEQFF | TGCGCCAGCAGCTTCCGACAGGAGTCCTACAATGAGCAGTTCTTC
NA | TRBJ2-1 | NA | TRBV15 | CATTRVLADEQFF | TGTGCCACCACCCGTGTGTTAGCAGATGAGCAGTTCTTC
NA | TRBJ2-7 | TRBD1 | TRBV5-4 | CATSTGGNYEQYF | TGTGCCACCTCGACAGGGGGGAACTACGAGCAGTACTTC
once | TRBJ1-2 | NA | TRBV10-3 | CAISEVYGYTF | TGTGCCATCAGTGAGGTCTATGGCTACACCTTC
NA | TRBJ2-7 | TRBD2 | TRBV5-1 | CASSLPGTSGSYEQYF | TGCGCCAGCAGCCTACCCGGGACTAGCGGGAGCTACGAGCAGTACTTC
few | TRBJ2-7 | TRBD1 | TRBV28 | CASSTPTGTGGAGQYF | TGTGCCAGCAGTACCCCAACCGGGACAGGGGGCGCTGGGCAGTACTTC
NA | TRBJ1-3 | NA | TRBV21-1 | CASSTDGQVKISGNTIYF | TGTGCCAGCAGCACTGACGGACAGGTCAAGATCTCTGGAAACACCATATATTTT
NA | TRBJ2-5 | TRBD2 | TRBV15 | CATSPRVAGVAETQYF | TGTGCCACCAGCCCCCGGGTAGCGGGAGTAGCAGAGACCCAGTACTTC
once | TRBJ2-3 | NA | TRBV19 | CATAESGSTDTQYF | TGTGCCACCGCCGAGAGCGGTAGCACAGATACGCAGTATTTT
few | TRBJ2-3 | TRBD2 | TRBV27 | CASSLGVLAGATDTQYF | TGTGCCAGCAGTTTAGGGGTGCTAGCGGGGGCCACAGATACGCAGTATTTT
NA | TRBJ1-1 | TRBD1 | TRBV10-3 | CAISPGGTARTLPEAFF | TGTGCCATCAGTCCAGGGGGAACGGCGCGTACTTTGCCTGAAGCTTTCTTT
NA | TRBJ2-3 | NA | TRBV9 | CASSAGGTTRGTDTQYF | TGTGCCAGCAGCGCCGGGGGTACGACTAGAGGCACAGATACGCAGTATTTT
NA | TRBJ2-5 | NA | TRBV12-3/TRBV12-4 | CASNPTGRETQYF | TGTGCCAGCAATCCGACAGGGAGGGAGACCCAGTACTTC